This paragraph reports one T cell receptor beta chain. The antigen is not known. Sequence at one end of the junction differs from germline and may be a read error. CDR3 length: 16 amino acids. Germline loops: CDR1 SNHLY, CDR2 FYNNEI. The data are from a study of T cells in Graves' hyperthyroidism and ophthalmopathy. Study-level results: Before onset, ophthalmopathy was predicted by the model a median roughly six months earlier. Blood also carried most thyroid clonotypes expanded above 0.001.

TCR beta CDR3 regions were amplified from RNA transcripts. An initial round of RT-PCR targeting the TCR CDR3 relied on the HTBI primer set. TCRdb re-analysed the multiplex PCR reads in MiXCR, keeping a single row per CDR3 protein. Of 500,000 to 650,000 distinct CDR3 sequences listed, roughly 15% are singletons. The sample consisted of blood. This chain uses TRBV2 with TRBJ2-1; a possible D gene is TRBD2 (6 bases). This receptor was taken from a woman between 45 and 60 years old with Graves' ophthalmopathy. CDR3 region: CASSVVSGLRNNEQLF. The CDR3 coding sequence is TGTGCCAGCAGTGTGGTTAGCGGATTACGTAACAATGAGCAGCTCTTC.